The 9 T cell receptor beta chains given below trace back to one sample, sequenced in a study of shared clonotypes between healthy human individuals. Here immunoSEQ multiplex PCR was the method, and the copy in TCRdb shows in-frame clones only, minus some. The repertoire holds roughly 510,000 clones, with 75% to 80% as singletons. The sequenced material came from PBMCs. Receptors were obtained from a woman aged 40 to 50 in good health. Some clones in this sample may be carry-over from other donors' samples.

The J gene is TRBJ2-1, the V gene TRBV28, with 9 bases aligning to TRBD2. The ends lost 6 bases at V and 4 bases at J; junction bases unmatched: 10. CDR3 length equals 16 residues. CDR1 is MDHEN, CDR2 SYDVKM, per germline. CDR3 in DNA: TGTGCCAGCAGCCCTAGCGGGGCAAGGGGGTACAATGAGCAGTTCTTC. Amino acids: CASSPSGARGYNEQFF.

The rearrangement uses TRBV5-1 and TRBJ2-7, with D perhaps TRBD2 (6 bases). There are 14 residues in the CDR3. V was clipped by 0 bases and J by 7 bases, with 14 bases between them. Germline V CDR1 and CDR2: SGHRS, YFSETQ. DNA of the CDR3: TGCGCCAGCAGCTTGGTCGCAGCCCGGGAGGAGCAGTACTTC. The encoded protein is CASSLVAAREEQYF.

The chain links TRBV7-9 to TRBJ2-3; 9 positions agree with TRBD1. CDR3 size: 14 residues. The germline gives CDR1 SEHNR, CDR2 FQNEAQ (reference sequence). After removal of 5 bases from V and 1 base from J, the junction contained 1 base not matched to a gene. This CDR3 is CASSRQGGTDTQYF. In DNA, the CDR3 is TGTGCCAGCAGCAGACAGGGGGGCACAGATACGCAGTATTTT.

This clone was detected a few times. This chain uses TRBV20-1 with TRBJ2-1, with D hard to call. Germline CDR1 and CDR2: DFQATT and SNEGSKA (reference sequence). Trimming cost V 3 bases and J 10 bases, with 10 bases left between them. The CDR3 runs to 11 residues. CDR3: CSASLPHEQFF. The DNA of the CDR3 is TGCAGTGCTAGTCTACCGCACGAGCAGTTCTTC.

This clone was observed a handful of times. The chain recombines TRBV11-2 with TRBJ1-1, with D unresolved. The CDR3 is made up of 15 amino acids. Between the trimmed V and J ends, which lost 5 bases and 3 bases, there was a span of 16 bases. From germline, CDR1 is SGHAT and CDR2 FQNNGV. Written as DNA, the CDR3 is TGTGCCAGCAGCACAGTCCGAGCGGTAGACACTGAAGCTTTCTTT. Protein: CASSTVRAVDTEAFF.

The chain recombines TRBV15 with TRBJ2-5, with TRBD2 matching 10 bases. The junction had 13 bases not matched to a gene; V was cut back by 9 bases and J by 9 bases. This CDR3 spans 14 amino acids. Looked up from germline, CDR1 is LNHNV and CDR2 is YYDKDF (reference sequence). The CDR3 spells CATLPGLAGVAQYF. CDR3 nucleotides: TGTGCCACTCTCCCCGGGCTAGCGGGAGTGGCCCAGTACTTC.

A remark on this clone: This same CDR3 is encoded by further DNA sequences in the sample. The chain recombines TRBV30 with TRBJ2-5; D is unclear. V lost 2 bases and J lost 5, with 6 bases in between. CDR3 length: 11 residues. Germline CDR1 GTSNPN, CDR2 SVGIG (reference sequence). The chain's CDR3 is CAWSPRETQYF. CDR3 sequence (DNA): TGTGCCTGGAGTCCCCGGGAGACCCAGTACTTC.

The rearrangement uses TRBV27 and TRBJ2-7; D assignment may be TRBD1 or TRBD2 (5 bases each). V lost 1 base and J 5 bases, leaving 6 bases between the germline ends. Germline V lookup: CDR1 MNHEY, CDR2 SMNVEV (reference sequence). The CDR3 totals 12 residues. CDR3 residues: CASSLLGDEQYF. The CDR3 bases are TGTGCCAGCAGTTTATTGGGGGACGAGCAGTACTTC.

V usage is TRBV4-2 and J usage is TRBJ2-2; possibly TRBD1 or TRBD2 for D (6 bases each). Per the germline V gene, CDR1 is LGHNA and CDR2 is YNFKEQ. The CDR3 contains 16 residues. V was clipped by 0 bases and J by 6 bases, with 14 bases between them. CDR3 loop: CASSQDKGGLAGELFF. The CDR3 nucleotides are TGTGCCAGCAGCCAAGATAAGGGGGGCCTGGCCGGGGAGCTGTTTTTT.